The sequence of this TCR beta chain was determined in a study of T cell responses to AZD1222 COVID-19 vaccine (dated by TCRdb to 2020 to 2023). For the study in its entirety: AZD1222 recipients with second doses at about 4 weeks or about 12 weeks were pooled, because spike-specific TCR depth and breadth did not differ between schedules. Trial participants were enrolled into age subgroups of 18-55, 56-69 and 70-plus years, which contained roughly 150, 30 and 60 TCR-sequenced participants, respectively. A total of around 240 trial participants underwent TCR sequencing, of whom nearly 210 had received two doses of AZD1222 and 26 had received two doses of the MenACWY control vaccine.

A remark on this clone: There is no known antigen for this receptor. No quality values exist for individual bases; no much larger clone is one base distant.

According to the study, the label for this sample's time point signals: baseline before first vaccination. Vaccinee samples came from UK trials COV001 and COV002, including a single-blind randomized controlled phase 2/3 trial of AZD1222 (ChAdOx1 nCoV-19) in healthy adults. Trial participant PBMC samples were collected at day 0 and day 28 after the second dose for TCRbeta chain sequencing. The CDR3 regions of human TCRbeta chains were analyzed by immunosequencing. The original methods were these. Repertoire TCRs were checked for matches against a reference library of SARS-CoV-2-specific TCRs that had been generated using the MIRA antigen-specificity platform. Breadth meant the fraction of unique TCRs that were SARS-CoV-2-associated, whereas depth meant the fraction of total T cells that were SARS-CoV-2-associated. Using the MIRA data, every spike-specific TCR was mapped to the spike region that the TCR reacted to and assigned to either a CD4 or a CD8 class. Log10-transformed breadth and depth values were compared by one-way ANOVA with Sidak's multiple comparisons tests. The table comes from immuneACCESS by way of TCRdb, which keeps in-frame sequences with V and J called. Part of the clones is missing from these tables; in studies checked, under half for an unresolved V gene and the rest for unknown reasons. V and J calls and clone size are those listed in that table; D and trimming were worked out from the DNA. The sample profile shows more than 60,000 clones; about 88% of them were found once. Jointly, the top ten make up 15% to 20% of the sample.

The paper's findings and limits, for the study overall: CD4 TCRs associated with the vaccine covered the entire spike protein, and the dominant responses were in regions 160-218 and 743-854. After two AZD1222 doses, both the breadth and the depth of spike-specific TCRs were significantly higher than at day 0 and than in MenACWY recipients. Conclusions about previously exposed vaccinees were limited because only six AZD1222 recipients were SARS-CoV-2 seropositive at baseline. No day 14 peak-response samples were available, so repertoires were characterized only after the peak T cell response. The 56-69-year group was small, and its depth increase did not reach significance, likely because of low power. Most participants were white British and females outnumbered males, and the authors suggested that clonal diversity may have been underestimated. Reportedly, close to half of the unique spike-specific TCRs recognized epitopes lying outside the regions that are mutated in the B.1.351 and B.1.1.7 variants.

The sample in question was peripheral blood, obtained on day 0 of AZD1222 vaccination. The sequence was collected from an adult in good health.

The DNA reads as follows: TGTGCCAGCAGCTTTCAGAAATCCTACGAGCAGTACTTC. Its protein is CASSFQKSYEQYF. In this chain, TRBV6-2 or TRBV6-3 is recombined with TRBJ2-7, with the D segment identity uncertain. CDR1 MNHEY and CDR2 SVGEGT are derived from the germline V gene. V is shortened by 6 bases, J by 1 base, and the region joining them spans 10 bases. Spanning cysteine to phenylalanine, the CDR3 consists of 13 amino acids. Just the 39-base CDR3 DNA is kept, in frame starting at base 1.